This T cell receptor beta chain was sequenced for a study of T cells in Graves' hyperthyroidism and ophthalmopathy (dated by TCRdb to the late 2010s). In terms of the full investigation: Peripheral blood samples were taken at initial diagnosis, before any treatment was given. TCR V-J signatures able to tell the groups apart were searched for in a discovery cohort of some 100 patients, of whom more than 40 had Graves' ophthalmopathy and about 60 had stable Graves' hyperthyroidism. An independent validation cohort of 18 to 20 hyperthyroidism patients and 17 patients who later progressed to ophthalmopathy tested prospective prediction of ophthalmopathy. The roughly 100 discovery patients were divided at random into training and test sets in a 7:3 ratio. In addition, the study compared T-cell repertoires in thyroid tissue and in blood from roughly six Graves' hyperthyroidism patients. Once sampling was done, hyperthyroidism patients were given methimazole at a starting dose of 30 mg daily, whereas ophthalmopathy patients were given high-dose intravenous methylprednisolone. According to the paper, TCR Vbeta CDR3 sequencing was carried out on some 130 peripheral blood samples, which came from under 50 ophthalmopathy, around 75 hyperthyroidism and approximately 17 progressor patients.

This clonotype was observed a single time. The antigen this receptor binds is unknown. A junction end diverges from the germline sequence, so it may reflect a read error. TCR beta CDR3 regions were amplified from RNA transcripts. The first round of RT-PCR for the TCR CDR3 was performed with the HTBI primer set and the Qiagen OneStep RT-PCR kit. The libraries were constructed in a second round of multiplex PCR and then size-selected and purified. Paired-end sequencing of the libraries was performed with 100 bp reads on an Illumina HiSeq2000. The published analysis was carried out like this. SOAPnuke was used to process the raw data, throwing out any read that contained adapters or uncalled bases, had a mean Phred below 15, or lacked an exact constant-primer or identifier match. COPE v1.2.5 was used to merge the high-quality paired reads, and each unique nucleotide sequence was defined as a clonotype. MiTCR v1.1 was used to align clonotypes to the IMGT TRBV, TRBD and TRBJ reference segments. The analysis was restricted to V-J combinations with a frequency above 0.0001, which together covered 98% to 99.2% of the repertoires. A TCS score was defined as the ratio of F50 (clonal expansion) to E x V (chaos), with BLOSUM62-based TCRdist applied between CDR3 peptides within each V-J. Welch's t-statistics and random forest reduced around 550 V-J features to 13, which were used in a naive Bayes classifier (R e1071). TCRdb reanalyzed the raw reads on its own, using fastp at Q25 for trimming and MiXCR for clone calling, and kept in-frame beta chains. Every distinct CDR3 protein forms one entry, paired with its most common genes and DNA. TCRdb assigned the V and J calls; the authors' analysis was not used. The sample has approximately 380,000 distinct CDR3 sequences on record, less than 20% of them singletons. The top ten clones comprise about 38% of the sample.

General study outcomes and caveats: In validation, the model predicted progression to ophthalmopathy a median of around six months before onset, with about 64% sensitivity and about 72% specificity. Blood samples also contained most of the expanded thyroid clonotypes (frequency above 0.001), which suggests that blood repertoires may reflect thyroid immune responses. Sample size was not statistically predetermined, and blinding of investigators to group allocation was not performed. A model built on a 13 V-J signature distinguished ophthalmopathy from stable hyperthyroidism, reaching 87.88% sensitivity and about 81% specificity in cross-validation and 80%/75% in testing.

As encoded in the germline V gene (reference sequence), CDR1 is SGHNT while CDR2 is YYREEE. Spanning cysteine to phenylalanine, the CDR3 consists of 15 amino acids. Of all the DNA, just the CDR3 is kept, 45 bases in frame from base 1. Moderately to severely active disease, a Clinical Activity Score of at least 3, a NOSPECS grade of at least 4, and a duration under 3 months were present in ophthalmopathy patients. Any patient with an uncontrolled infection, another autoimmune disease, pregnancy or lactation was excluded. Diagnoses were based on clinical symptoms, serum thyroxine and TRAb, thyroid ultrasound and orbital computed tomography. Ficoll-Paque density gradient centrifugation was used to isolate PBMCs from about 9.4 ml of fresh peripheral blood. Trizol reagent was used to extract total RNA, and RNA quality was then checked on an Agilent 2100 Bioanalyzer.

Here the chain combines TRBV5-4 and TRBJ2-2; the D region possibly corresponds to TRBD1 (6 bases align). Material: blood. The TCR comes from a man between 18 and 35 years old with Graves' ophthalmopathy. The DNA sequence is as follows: TGTGCCGGCAGCTTCGTTCCAGGGGACACCGGGGAGCTGTTTTTT. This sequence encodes CAGSFVPGDTGELFF.